This TCR beta chain was identified in a study of HIV-infected patients and healthy controls. Using its own MiXCR run on the 5' RACE reads, TCRdb lists one record per CDR3 protein. In the table there are tens of thousands of distinct CDR3 sequences, 15% to 20% of which are singletons. CDR1 and CDR2 from the germline V gene are SGHDT and YYEEEE. The length of the CDR3 is 12 residues. This clonotype was detected only a few times. Relative to the germline gene, one junction end is altered; a read error may explain this. The rearrangement links TRBV5-6 to TRBJ2-4; D unclear. Sequencing was carried out using CD4+ T cells from blood. This TCR came from a human donor in good health. The CDR3 sequence: CASSLQLNLPDF. The CDR3 bases are TGTGCCAGCAGCTTGCAACTAAACCTTCCGGACTTC. The complete variable domain, with remaining parts taken from reference TRBV5-6 and TRBJ2-4, reads DAGVTQSPTHLIKTRGQQVTLRCSPKSGHDTVSWYQQALGQGPQFIFQYYEEEERQRGNFPDRFSGHQFPNYSSELNVNALLLGDSALYLCASSLQLNLPDFGAGTRLSVL.